This T cell receptor beta chain was recovered during a study of blood T cell repertoires in COVID-19. On the study more broadly: Acute and convalescent COVID-19 specimens originated in the United States, Italy and Spain.

Per the study methods: Scientists estimated how many nucleated cells there were by amplifying reference gene primers. The protocol was immunoSEQ multiplex PCR, while the TCRdb copy is restricted to in-frame clones and leaves out a portion. Clonal size and the V and J genes are those of that table, whereas D and trimming came from the DNA. This table holds 150,000 to 200,000 clones, more than 80% found once. Recruited during active infection, patients (from Seattle) were subsequently followed longitudinally. V dropped 7 bases and J dropped 5 bases, with 15 bases sitting between them. The germline gives CDR1 WSHSY, CDR2 SAAADI. The CDR3 is 14 amino acids.

This receptor was obtained from a woman in her sixties with COVID-19, enrolled during active disease. This rearrangement joins TRBV10-2 to TRBJ1-5; maybe TRBD1 (5 bases). The source material was peripheral blood. CDR3 nucleotides: TGCGCCAGCAACCGGGGGGGGAAGTATCAGCCCCAGCATTTT. This sequence encodes CASNRGGKYQPQHF.